The source of this T cell receptor (beta chain) is a study of blood T cell repertoires in COVID-19. Study-wide context: COVID-19 samples from acute and convalescent phases originated in the United States, Italy and Spain.

This clone was seen only a few times. Germline V gene lookup returns CDR1 MNHEY and CDR2 SVGEGT. This CDR3 has 20 residues. V lost 0 bases and J 0 bases, leaving 20 bases between the germline ends. Assay: immunoSEQ multiplex PCR; the TCRdb copy retains only in-frame clones and omits some. The table has a few hundred thousand clones, around 91% seen once; the top ten hold about 15%. This receptor was taken from a man aged 25 to 45 who had been exposed to COVID-19. The V and J genes are TRBV6-2 or TRBV6-3 and TRBJ2-2; D might be TRBD2 (5 bases). The sequenced material came from PBMCs or T cells enriched from blood (not recorded which). CDR3 loop: CASSYSKFLLSGTNTGELFF. CDR3 in DNA: TGTGCCAGCAGTTACTCGAAATTTTTGCTCAGCGGCACGAACACCGGGGAGCTGTTTTTT.